Listed below are T cell receptor beta chains from one sample, sequenced in a study of glioma-infiltrating T cells. One entry per CDR3 protein, called by TCRdb with MiXCR from the multiplex PCR reads. Here the sample spans around 190,000 distinct CDR3 sequences, more than 35% being singletons. The sample was glioma tissue, nonneoplastic brain tissue, or PBMCs (not recorded which). All receptors derive from a human donor with low-grade glioma or glioblastoma, undergoing nonglioma brain surgery, or in good health (not recorded which). Both conserved end residues are part of each CDR3. The D gene is left open where the match is weak. The size of a clone is reported for some rows only, either as once, few or many, or as a class for expanded clones.

abundance,v_gene,j_gene,d_gene,CDR3nt,CDR3aa
many,TRBV28,TRBJ1-5,TRBD1,TGTGCCAGCAGTCGACAGGGTGGCAATCAGCCCCAGCATTTT,CASSRQGGNQPQHF
many,TRBV20-1,TRBJ2-7,-,TGCAGTGCTAGACCGCAGGGTTCCTACGAGCAGTACTTC,CSARPQGSYEQYF
-,TRBV6-1,TRBJ1-5,TRBD1,TGTGACTCGGTAGACAGGGCTTTGGGTCAGCCCCAGCATTTT,CDSVDRALGQPQHF
few,TRBV20-1,TRBJ2-5,-,TGCAGTGCTAGTGAGTACGGCGGAGCAGAGACCCAGTACTTC,CSASEYGGAETQYF
few,TRBV7-9,TRBJ1-1,TRBD1,TGTGCCAGCAGCCTACAGGGGAGGACTGAAGCTTTCTTT,CASSLQGRTEAFF
-,TRBV29-1,TRBJ2-3,-,TGCAGCGGGGCCTTTGGACAGTATGGAGATACGCAGTATTTT,CSGAFGQYGDTQYF
-,TRBV7-4,TRBJ2-1,TRBD2,TGTGCCAGCAGCTTAGAACCTAGCGGGAGACAAAGTGAGCAGTTCTTC,CASSLEPSGRQSEQFF
few,TRBV12-3/TRBV12-4,TRBJ2-7,TRBD2,TGTGCCAGCAGTAGATTTAGTCTAGCGGATACCTACGAGCAGTACTTC,CASSRFSLADTYEQYF
-,TRBV19,TRBJ2-3,TRBD1,TGTGCCAGTAGTATGAGGGAACGATGGACAGAGGGGGCAGATACGAAGTATTTT,CASSMRERWTEGADTKYF
-,TRBV29-1,TRBJ2-7,-,TGCAGCGTTGATGATGAAACAGTGTACGAGCAGTACTTC,CSVDDETVYEQYF
many,TRBV28,TRBJ2-4,-,TGTGCCAGCACAGGGAAAAACATTCAGTACTTC,CASTGKNIQYF
-,TRBV5-4,TRBJ2-5,-,TGTGCCAGCAGCATTGACGTCTATCGCCAAGAGACCCAGTACTTC,CASSIDVYRQETQYF
many,TRBV2,TRBJ1-5,TRBD1,TGTGCCAGCAGTTCCGGGACAGGGGCCCATCAGCCCCAGCATTTT,CASSSGTGAHQPQHF
few,TRBV29-1,TRBJ1-5,TRBD1,TGCAGCGTTACCCTCGGACAGGGAGATTTTCTTAGCAATCAGCCCCAGCATTTT,CSVTLGQGDFLSNQPQHF
many,TRBV6-6,TRBJ1-1,-,TGTGCCAGCAGTTACTCTTCCAGGACAGCGAACACTGAAGCTTTCTTT,CASSYSSRTANTEAFF
many,TRBV28,TRBJ2-1,TRBD2,TGTGCCAGCAGTTACTCTCCGGGACTAGGGACCTTTGTCCATGAGCAGTTCTTC,CASSYSPGLGTFVHEQFF
many,TRBV7-2,TRBJ2-5,TRBD2,TGTGCCAGCAGCTTAGAGGCTGGGGAGGGCCAAGAGACCCAGTACTTC,CASSLEAGEGQETQYF
many,TRBV2,TRBJ1-1,TRBD1,TGTGCCAGCAGGCAAAGGACAGGGGGCCCTAACACTGAAGCTTTCTTT,CASRQRTGGPNTEAFF
-,TRBV27,TRBJ2-3,-,TGTGCCAGCAAAACCTCCGCAGATACGAAGTATTTT,CASKTSADTKYF
many,TRBV20-1,TRBJ2-1,-,TGCAGTGCTACTACCGGGACGAACAATGAGCAGTTCTTC,CSATTGTNNEQFF
-,TRBV28,TRBJ2-5,-,TGTGCCAGCGAACGGACTATCGGGAGCCATGAGACCCAGTACTTC,CASERTIGSHETQYF
many,TRBV11-2,TRBJ2-3,-,TGTGCCAGCAGCTTAGATCTATCCTCAGATACGCAGTATTTT,CASSLDLSSDTQYF
-,TRBV6-5,TRBJ2-3,TRBD2,TGTGCCAGCAGTGCTTCTAGCGGGAGGGTACGTCCAGATACGCAGTATTTT,CASSASSGRVRPDTQYF
-,TRBV15,TRBJ1-5,-,TGTGCCACCAGCAGAGAGTGGGGTGCGAGTCAGACCAAGCATTTT,CATSREWGASQTKHF
many,TRBV20-1,TRBJ1-2,-,TGCAGTGCTAGAAGCGGGGCAAACTATGGCTACACCTTC,CSARSGANYGYTF
many,TRBV20-1,TRBJ2-2,TRBD2,TGCAGTGCTAGAGGGGGGGGGACCAACACCGGGGAGCTGTTTTTT,CSARGGGTNTGELFF